Presented here are 5 T cell receptor beta chains from one specimen sequenced in a study of memory CD4+ T cells and cytomegalovirus serostatus. Measured with immunoSEQ multiplex PCR; TCRdb has only the in-frame clones, and not every one. Counted here are some 46,000 clones, around four fifths occurring once; the ten biggest clones make up 0.61%. The sort gate was single viable CD3+CD4+CD8-CD45RO+ cells for memory CD4+ T cells. The sequenced sample was memory CD4+ T cells from blood. These receptors originate from an adult in good health and CMV-seronegative.

The rearrangement uses TRBV11-2 and TRBJ1-3, with TRBD1 as a possible D gene (5 bases). Trimming removed 0 bases at V and 10 bases at J, with 7 bases between. The germline CDR1 and CDR2 sequences are SGHAT and FQNNGV. The CDR3 length is 12 residues. CDR3 sequence: CASSLEWGTIYF. CDR3 sequence (DNA): TGTGCCAGCAGCTTAGAGTGGGGGACCATATATTTT.

The chain recombines TRBV6-1 with TRBJ2-5; D remains unclear. V dropped 2 bases and J dropped 5 bases, with 6 bases sitting between them. The CDR3 extends over 12 amino acids. CDR1 is MNHNS and CDR2 is SASEGT in the germline V gene. The chain's CDR3 is CASSEKPETQYF. The CDR3 DNA follows: TGTGCCAGCAGTGAAAAGCCGGAGACCCAGTACTTC.

V usage is TRBV6-1 and J usage is TRBJ2-5; TRBD2 is a possible D gene (5 bases). The V gene lost 3 bases and the J gene lost 5 bases, with 16 bases spanning the gap. The germline V gene encodes CDR1 MNHNS and CDR2 SASEGT. CDR3 size: 15 residues. The CDR3 DNA sequence: TGTGCCAGCAGTGACCAACGGGGTAGCGTCGAGACCCAGTACTTC. This codes for CASSDQRGSVETQYF.

The chain joins TRBV7-3 to TRBJ2-3; 10 nucleotides match TRBD2. V shed 5 bases, J shed 12 bases, and the junction held 17 bases outside the gene matches. Germline CDR1 and CDR2: SGHTA and FQGTGA. This CDR3 comprises 16 residues. CDR3 DNA: TGTGCCAGCAGCCTAGAGGGTCTAGCGGGGGCCGCCAGTCAGTATTTT. This sequence encodes CASSLEGLAGAASQYF.

V usage is TRBV9 and J usage is TRBJ2-3; 9 bases are shared with TRBD2. CDR1 is SGDLS, CDR2 YYNGEE, per germline. The length of the CDR3 is 15 residues. J was trimmed by 5 bases and V by 4 bases; bases with no gene match: 8. The CDR3 loop reads CASSPAGGLKDTQYF. In nucleotides, the CDR3 is TGTGCCAGCAGCCCAGCGGGGGGCCTCAAAGATACGCAGTATTTT.